What follows is one T cell receptor (beta chain) and its context. Its antigen is as yet unknown. This entry is derived from a study of T-cell reconstitution after alpha-beta-depleted transplantation in children. Unique molecular identifiers featured in how the TCRbeta library was prepared. TCRdb recomputed calls from the PCR reads with MiXCR, one row per CDR3 protein. The repertoire holds fewer than 750,000 distinct CDR3 sequences, with under 25% as singletons. The length of the CDR3 is 16 residues. V lost 1 base to trimming and J lost 6 bases, with 15 bases between them. CDR1 and CDR2 (germline): LNHNV, YYDKDF (reference sequence). Study conclusions and caveats: Among T cells one year after transplant, newly produced cells accounted for most counts and diversity. Surviving recipient cells, namely T cells and thymic progenitors, were the source of high day-60 TCRbeta diversity in some patients. As was reported, about two months after transplant, alpha-beta T cells came from several hundred expanded graft clones.

The chain joins TRBV15 to TRBJ1-4, with D possibly matching TRBD1 (5 bases). Material: PBMCs, mostly from graft donor cells, obtained 360 days after TCRalphabeta/CD19-depleted stem cell transplant. This receptor was obtained from a boy in the first two years of life who had a stem cell transplant for acute myeloid leukemia, so the T cells may come from the graft donor. CDR3 loop: CATSRGREGSDEKLFF. CDR3 coding DNA: TGTGCCACCAGCAGAGGCCGCGAGGGGAGTGATGAAAAACTGTTTTTT.